This TCR beta chain was sequenced for a study of cytotoxic CD8 clonotypes in ibrutinib-treated CLL. Deep sequencing aimed at 1 in 200,000 to 1 in 1 million T cells' resolution. Clones were read by immunoSEQ multiplex PCR, and TCRdb kept only the in-frame ones, dropping some. The table shows over 100,000 clones, with 58% occurring only once. The CDR3 totals 11 residues. Germline-derived CDR1 and CDR2 are SQVTM and ANQGSEA. V was cut by 7 bases and J by 7 bases, with 11 bases left in between. Cryopreserved PBMCs provided about 2 micrograms of genomic DNA for the TCR beta libraries. This clonotype originated in a human donor with chronic lymphocytic leukemia. V is TRBV29-1 and J is TRBJ2-1; D possibly corresponds to TRBD1 (5 bases). The sequencing here drew on PBMCs, taken after 24 months of ibrutinib treatment. CDR3 sequence reads: CSADKGNEQFF. CDR3 coding DNA: TGCAGCGCCGACAAGGGGAATGAGCAGTTCTTC.